The T cell receptor (beta chain) described here comes from a study of blood T cell repertoires in COVID-19. The overall study: Spain, Italy and the United States supplied samples that represented acute and convalescent COVID-19. Sample material is recorded as cDNA or gDNA derived from T cells, B-cell-depleted T cells, or PBMCs.

The authors' processing: Reference gene primer amplification in the assay estimated nucleated cell counts. Sequencing used immunoSEQ multiplex PCR; TCRdb keeps in-frame clones, though not all of them. The DNA was the basis for D and trimming; V, J and clone size are from that table. This sample has 200,000 to 300,000 clones, with about nine tenths found just once. Enrollment of patients from Seattle took place during active infection, with longitudinal follow-up. The receptor's source is a person aged 18 to 29 with COVID-19, enrolled during active disease. The sequenced material came from peripheral blood.

This CDR3 reads CASNGPRGRGFEQYF. Written as DNA, the CDR3 is TGTGCCAGCAATGGACCCCGCGGGAGAGGTTTCGAGCAGTACTTC. This chain links TRBV28 with TRBJ2-7; TRBD2 aligns across 7 bases. This CDR3 has 15 amino acids. Germline assignment: CDR1 MDHEN and CDR2 SYDVKM. V gave up 7 bases and J gave up 6 bases; unmatched junction bases: 15.